This record looks at one T cell receptor beta chain sequence and its context. The antigen remains unidentified. Original analysis: It was from CDR3 differences across clinicopathological groups that a distant-metastasis classifier for papillary thyroid cancer was built. MiXCR was used by TCRdb to re-call the PCR reads. Here the V and J calls rest on TCRdb's processing, not on the authors' analysis. The sample comprises about 13,000 clones, 23% of which are singletons, and 12% rests with the top ten. Germline CDR1 is SGHRS and CDR2 is YFSETQ. V lost 2 bases and J lost 3, with 6 bases in between. The CDR3 spans 12 residues. These data originate in a study of metastatic and nonmetastatic thyroid tumors. At the level of the study: Patients with malignant and benign thyroid disease provided blood and tumor or nodule tissue, whose repertoires were compared. Study-wide results and caveats: Malignant thyroid tumors reportedly had TCR beta diversity that was significantly higher than in benign nodules, in blood and tumor.

Each patient came to thyroid surgery without any prior treatment (of any kind). Sequenced input: adjacent normal tissue. This sequence was found in a female donor with papillary thyroid cancer or a benign thyroid nodule (not recorded which). Some clones in this sample may be carry-over from other donors' samples. The V and J genes are TRBV5-1 and TRBJ2-7, with a weak D call TRBD2 (5 bases). The CDR3: CASSFEGYEQYF. In nucleotides, the CDR3 is TGCGCCAGCAGCTTTGAGGGCTACGAGCAGTACTTC.